These 23 T cell receptor beta chains were sequenced from one sample in a study of regulatory T cells in long-lasting Graves disease. The TCR beta library used iRepertoire HTBI primers with Arm-PCR amplification of CDR3. Each CDR3 protein is one row after TCRdb ran MiXCR on the multiplex PCR reads. The sample has 700,000 or so distinct CDR3 sequences, about 32% seen once; the top ten hold about two fifths. Time point denoted: persistent/refractory GD, antithyroid drugs over 5 years with positive TRAb. PBMCs were the source of the RNA used for TCR sequencing. Sample: peripheral blood mononuclear cells (PBMCs), taken when the disease was refractory, from a patient treated with antithyroid drugs. Every receptor here comes from a female donor with Graves disease.

Only one count was recorded for this clonotype. The gene calls are TRBV7-9 and TRBJ2-5; D is unclear. The ends were cut back, 0 bases at V and 3 bases at J, with 11 bases in the middle. CDR1 and CDR2 (germline): SEHNR, FQNEAQ (reference sequence). This CDR3 region has 15 residues. DNA for the CDR3: TGTGCCAGCAGCTTAGCTTTACAGATGAAAGAGACCCAGTACTTC. This sequence encodes CASSLALQMKETQYF.

The rearrangement uses TRBV3-1 and TRBJ2-7, with 9 bases matching TRBD2. The trim removed 2 bases at V and 5 bases at J, leaving 10 bases unmatched. Germline values: CDR1 LGHDT, CDR2 YNNKEL (reference sequence). CDR3 length: 16 amino acids. The CDR3: CASSQPRLAGIHEQYF. The CDR3 nucleotides are TGTGCCAGCAGCCAACCCCGTCTAGCGGGAATCCACGAGCAGTACTTC.

V gene TRBV12-3 or TRBV12-4 combines with J gene TRBJ2-3, with a weak D call TRBD1 (6 bases). The CDR3 contains 16 residues. V gave up 6 bases and J gave up 5 bases, with 21 bases separating them. The CDR3 is CASSSRSTGRKDTQYF. The CDR3 DNA sequence: TGTGCCAGCAGCTCCCGGTCAACAGGGCGTAAAGATACGCAGTATTTT.

This clonotype was detected ten times or more. The chain recombines TRBV27 with TRBJ2-7; D is unresolved. This CDR3 is 13 amino acids long. V lost 2 bases and J lost 3, with 8 bases in between. CDR1 and CDR2 from the germline V gene are MNHEY and SMNVEV (reference sequence). CDR3 DNA sequence: TGTGCCAGCAGTTTAGAGGACGGCTACGAGCAGTACTTC. Amino acid sequence: CASSLEDGYEQYF.

This clonotype was recorded a few times. The chain recombines TRBV30 with TRBJ1-1; D might be TRBD1 (6 bases). With 5 bases removed from V and 3 bases from J, the gap between germline ends came to 10 bases. The germline V gene has CDR1 GTSNPN and CDR2 SVGIG (reference sequence). This CDR3 is built from 12 residues. The DNA of the CDR3 is TGTGCCTGGGAGGACAGTTACACTGAAGCTTTCTTT. Residues: CAWEDSYTEAFF.

Written as DNA, the CDR3 is TGTGCCAGCATTACAGGGAGTGGCTACACCTTC. Translating gives CASITGSGYTF. The V and J genes are TRBV6-1 and TRBJ1-2, with D maybe TRBD1 (6 bases). Deletions cut 7 bases from V and 7 bases from J, with 10 bases between. The CDR3 extends over 11 amino acids. Germline assignment: CDR1 MNHNS and CDR2 SASEGT.

J is TRBJ1-1 and V is TRBV10-3; D is undetermined. With 3 bases removed from V and 6 bases from J, the gap between germline ends came to 11 bases. Germline CDR1 ENHRY, CDR2 SYGVKD. The length of the CDR3 is 13 residues. This chain's CDR3 is CAISDRVESEAFF. The CDR3 DNA reads TGTGCCATCAGTGATAGGGTTGAGTCTGAAGCTTTCTTT.

The table lists this clonotype with many counts. The CDR3 protein is CATSAGAGGQETQYF. CDR3 DNA sequence: TGTGCCACCAGTGCGGGCGCGGGAGGACAAGAGACCCAGTACTTC. The chain links TRBV24-1 to TRBJ2-5; 8 bases align to TRBD2. Germline V lookup: CDR1 KGHDR, CDR2 SFDVKD. The CDR3 totals 15 residues. V lost 5 bases and J lost 2; bases outside the gene matches: 6.

This clonotype was seen only a few times. The chain combines TRBV29-1 with TRBJ1-2, with a tentative D call TRBD1 (6 bases). CDR1 SQVTM and CDR2 ANQGSEA come from the germline V gene. The CDR3 is 13 amino acids. Trimming stripped 6 bases from V and 5 bases from J, with 16 bases between. This chain's CDR3 is CSVGRDKLYGYTF. Written as DNA, the CDR3 is TGCAGCGTGGGCCGGGACAAATTGTATGGCTACACCTTC.

The chain employs TRBV6-5 and TRBJ1-2; D is undetermined. The ends were cut back, 2 bases at V and 10 bases at J, with 14 bases in the middle. This CDR3 comprises 13 residues. The germline V gene encodes CDR1 MNHEY and CDR2 SVGAGI. The CDR3 here is CASSYLIQNDYTF. CDR3 bases: TGTGCCAGCAGTTACCTCATCCAGAATGACTACACCTTC.

This clonotype was observed many times. The chain links TRBV6-1 to TRBJ1-2, with D tentatively TRBD1 (5 bases). The CDR3 extends over 14 amino acids. Per germline, CDR1 MNHNS and CDR2 SASEGT. V gave up 0 bases and J gave up 8 bases, with 13 bases separating them. CDR3 in DNA: TGTGCCAGCAGTGAAGCGCAGGGCGTTGTCGGCTACACCTTC. It codes for CASSEAQGVVGYTF.

The rearrangement joins TRBV20-1 to TRBJ1-5, with D unresolved. Trimming cost V 4 bases and J 6 bases, with 16 bases left between them. Germline loops: CDR1 DFQATT, CDR2 SNEGSKA (reference sequence). The CDR3 runs to 14 residues. The CDR3 reads CSANAGTGSQPQHF. CDR3 DNA: TGCAGTGCTAATGCTGGAACGGGGAGTCAGCCCCAGCATTTT.

The chain uses TRBV5-1 and TRBJ1-2, with 7 bases lining up with TRBD1. Looked up from germline, CDR1 is SGHRS and CDR2 is YFSETQ. The CDR3 is 14 amino acids. The junction had 4 bases not matched to a gene; V was cut back by 0 bases and J by 5 bases. The CDR3 DNA follows: TGCGCCAGCAGCTTGGAGGGACAGAAATATGGCTACACCTTC. The encoded protein is CASSLEGQKYGYTF.

Here the CDR3 DNA reads TGTGCCAGCAGCGTAGGGGGGGATCCCGGGGAGCTGTTTTTT. Translated, it gives CASSVGGDPGELFF. This chain joins TRBV9 and TRBJ2-2, with a tentative D call TRBD2 (6 bases). Between the trimmed V and J ends, which lost 0 bases and 6 bases, there was a span of 9 bases. Germline V gene sequence: CDR1 SGDLS, CDR2 YYNGEE. The CDR3 runs to 14 residues.

This clonotype was detected only a few times. This rearrangement joins TRBV12-5 to TRBJ2-6; D gene unclear. The CDR3 totals 17 residues. Trimming took 4 bases from V and 0 from J, leaving 13 bases between them. Germline V lookup: CDR1 LGHNT, CDR2 FRNRAP. The CDR3 loop is CASGSFRAPSGANVLTF. Here the CDR3 DNA reads TGTGCTAGTGGTTCCTTTCGGGCACCCTCTGGGGCCAACGTCCTGACTTTC.

The chain uses TRBV12-3 or TRBV12-4 and TRBJ1-3; 7 bases are shared with TRBD1. The CDR3 covers 17 residues. V lost 1 base and J lost 0; bases outside the gene matches: 6. The CDR3 reads CASSLVLGQSSGNTIYF. The CDR3 region has the DNA TGTGCCAGCAGTTTAGTGTTGGGACAGTCCTCTGGAAACACCATATATTTT.

J is TRBJ1-2 and V is TRBV29-1; 7 positions agree with TRBD1. The V segment lost 4 bases and the J segment 8 bases; nucleotides outside the gene matches: 10. The CDR3 length is 13 residues. The germline V gene encodes CDR1 SQVTM and CDR2 ANQGSEA. CDR3 protein: CSVGSTGWVGYTF. The CDR3 DNA reads as TGCAGCGTTGGTTCGACAGGGTGGGTCGGCTACACCTTC.

This clonotype was seen a handful of times. V gene TRBV25-1 combines with J gene TRBJ1-1; D not certain. Germline V CDR1 and CDR2: MGHDK, SYGVNS. Trimming took 0 bases from V and 3 from J, leaving 5 bases between them. This CDR3 has 13 amino acids. The CDR3 nucleotides are TGTGCCAGCAGTGAATACGATTACACTGAAGCTTTCTTT. As protein: CASSEYDYTEAFF. Combining the CDR3 with reference TRBV25-1 and TRBJ1-1 gives the whole variable domain EADIYQTPRYLVIGTGKKITLECSQTMGHDKMYWYQQDPGMELHLIHYSYGVNSTEKGDLSSESTVSRIRTEHFPLTLESARPSHTSQYLCASSEYDYTEAFFGQGTRLTVV.

This clonotype was seen many times. The rearrangement uses TRBV12-5 and TRBJ1-1, with D unclear. Germline V lookup: CDR1 LGHNT, CDR2 FRNRAP. The CDR3 spans 15 residues. Between the trimmed V and J ends, which lost 4 bases and 0 bases, there was a span of 12 bases. CDR3 loop: CASGSETYMNTEAFF. The CDR3 region has the DNA TGTGCTAGTGGTTCCGAGACATATATGAACACTGAAGCTTTCTTT. The full variable domain, in which reference TRBV12-5 and TRBJ1-1 provide the parts outside the CDR3, is DARVTQTPRHKVTEMGQEVTMRCQPILGHNTVFWYRQTMMQGLELLAYFRNRAPLDDSGMPKDRFSAEMPDATLATLKIQPSEPRDSAVYFCASGSETYMNTEAFFGQGTRLTVV.

In its sample, this clonotype was seen many times. The chain recombines TRBV2 with TRBJ1-1; TRBD1 matches at 8 bases. The CDR3 runs to 15 residues. Germline V lookup: CDR1 SNHLY, CDR2 FYNNEI. The ends lost 6 bases at V and 5 bases at J; junction bases unmatched: 11. For the CDR3, the DNA is TGTGCCAGCAGGGCCCACAGGGGGTCGGGGACTGAAGCTTTCTTT. The encoded protein is CASRAHRGSGTEAFF.

CDR3 in amino acids: CASMGQAISTDTQYF. CDR3 DNA sequence: TGTGCCAGCATGGGACAGGCGATTAGCACAGATACGCAGTATTTT. This chain connects TRBV6-1 to TRBJ2-3, with 8 bases lining up with TRBD1. The length of the CDR3 is 15 residues. The germline V gene encodes CDR1 MNHNS and CDR2 SASEGT. Losses at the gene ends were 7 bases for V and 0 bases for J; bases not matched to a gene: 6.

This clonotype was observed a handful of times. The rearrangement uses TRBV12-3 or TRBV12-4 and TRBJ1-5; no clear D. With 2 bases removed from V and 4 bases from J, the gap between germline ends came to 12 bases. The CDR3 sequence is 15 residues long. CDR3 in amino acids: CASSLRAARNQPQHF. The CDR3, as DNA: TGTGCCAGCAGTTTAAGGGCAGCTAGAAATCAGCCCCAGCATTTT.

Worth noting for this clonotype: A read error may be the cause here, since a much bigger clone is one base away. The chain employs TRBV27 and TRBJ2-4; 9 bases match TRBD2. The CDR3 is made up of 17 amino acids. Trimming cost V 7 bases and J 8 bases; bases outside gene matches: 18. CDR1 is MNHEY, CDR2 SMNVEV, per germline (reference sequence). The CDR3 nucleotides read TGTGCCAGCACCTATAGCGGGAGATCTTGGACGGCAGACATTCAGTACTTC. It encodes CASTYSGRSWTADIQYF.